The entry below describes one T cell receptor beta chain. These data belong to a study of cytomegalovirus exposure and HLA in healthy donors. The PCR ran on 60 Vbeta and 13 Jbeta primers. Using immunoSEQ multiplex PCR, the repertoire was profiled, and TCRdb retains in-frame clones only, with some absent. The sample carries 140,000 or so clones, 76% recorded once. V lost 1 base, J lost 2 bases, and 9 bases lay in between. The germline gives CDR1 LNHNV, CDR2 YYDKDF (reference sequence). The CDR3 extends over 14 amino acids. The rearrangement uses TRBV15 and TRBJ2-7; the D is unclear. The source material was PBMCs. This clonotype was sampled from a woman in her thirties or forties in good health and CMV-seronegative. As DNA, the CDR3 is TGTGCCACCAGCAGAGTGGCCGCTGCCTACGAGCAGTACTTC. Translating gives CATSRVAAAYEQYF.